What follows are 20 T cell receptor beta chains derived from one specimen sequenced in a study of blood T cell repertoires in COVID-19. The method was immunoSEQ multiplex PCR; TCRdb's version includes in-frame clones alone and lacks a portion of them. The data contain around 60,000 clones, about four fifths of them singletons. The sample comprised peripheral blood. Receptors originate from a man younger than 45 with COVID-19, enrolled during active disease.

The chain carries TRBV5-1 and TRBJ1-3, with 9 bases matching TRBD1. The J segment lost 0 bases and the V segment lost 0 bases, leaving 4 bases of the junction unmatched. Germline-derived CDR1 and CDR2 are SGHRS and YFSETQ. CDR3 length equals 17 residues. The CDR3 sequence: CASSLVPTGGSGNTIYF. The DNA of the CDR3 is TGCGCCAGCAGCTTGGTACCGACAGGGGGCTCTGGAAACACCATATATTTT.

The V call is TRBV7-9, the J call TRBJ2-6; possibly TRBD2 for D (5 bases). Germline assignment: CDR1 SEHNR and CDR2 FQNEAQ (reference sequence). CDR3 length equals 19 residues. V was shortened by 4 bases and J by 1 base, with 20 bases between the two germline ends. As DNA, the CDR3 is TGTGCCAGCAGCTCGAAGGCTACGGGAAGCTGGTCTGGGGCCAACGTCCTGACTTTC. It translates to CASSSKATGSWSGANVLTF.

The rearrangement links TRBV28 to TRBJ1-5, with D uncertain. Germline-derived CDR1 and CDR2 are MDHEN and SYDVKM. V lost 8 bases to trimming and J lost 0 bases, with 14 bases between them. CDR3 size: 15 residues. As DNA, the CDR3 is TGTGCCAGCTCCCCAGCGGCTCATAGCAATCAGCCCCAGCATTTT. The encoded protein is CASSPAAHSNQPQHF.

This chain uses TRBV27 with TRBJ1-1; 8 nucleotides agree with TRBD1. Looked up from germline, CDR1 is MNHEY and CDR2 is SMNVEV (reference sequence). J was trimmed by 3 bases and V by 5 bases; bases with no gene match: 5. The CDR3 totals 14 residues. The CDR3 DNA follows: TGTGCCAGCAGTCTAACAGGGGGGGACACTGAAGCTTTCTTT. It is translated as CASSLTGGDTEAFF.

This clone showed up just once. The chain couples TRBV11-2 to TRBJ1-1; D call uncertain. The CDR3 totals 13 residues. Germline V gives CDR1 SGHAT, CDR2 FQNNGV. The germline V and J ends were trimmed by 6 bases and 0 bases, with 8 bases remaining between them. CDR3: CASRRGMNTEAFF. The CDR3 DNA sequence: TGTGCCAGCAGAAGAGGGATGAACACTGAAGCTTTCTTT.

The V call is TRBV18, the J call TRBJ2-7, with a weak D call TRBD1 (5 bases). This CDR3 is built from 15 residues. Germline V gives CDR1 KGHSH, CDR2 LQKENI. V lost 1 base to trimming and J lost 5 bases, with 15 bases between them. This chain's CDR3 is CASSPLEGVINEQYF. In DNA, the CDR3 is TGTGCCAGCTCACCACTCGAAGGGGTAATCAACGAGCAGTACTTC.

This rearrangement joins TRBV10-3 to TRBJ2-7; D is possibly TRBD2 (6 bases). Per the germline V gene, CDR1 is ENHRY and CDR2 is SYGVKD. CDR3 length: 14 residues. V was shortened by 5 bases and J by 4 bases, with 15 bases between the two germline ends. Written as DNA, the CDR3 is TGTGCCATCAGTCCGGCGGGGATAACTTACGAGCAGTACTTC. It translates to CAISPAGITYEQYF.

This clone appeared once. The V and J genes are TRBV19 and TRBJ1-5, with 7 bases that match TRBD1. The CDR3 consists of 16 residues. Unmatched junction bases numbered 14, after V lost 7 bases and J lost 5 bases. Looked up from germline, CDR1 is LNHDA and CDR2 is SQIVND (reference sequence). CDR3 in amino acids: CASTPRSGQLYQPQHF. The CDR3 nucleotides read TGTGCCAGTACCCCGCGGTCGGGACAGCTATATCAGCCCCAGCATTTT.

CDR3 coding DNA: TGCGCCAGCAGCTTAACACCGGGACAGGGGAACAATGAGCAGTTCTTC. The encoded protein is CASSLTPGQGNNEQFF. This chain uses TRBV5-1 with TRBJ2-1, with 10 positions matching TRBD1. Germline V gene sequence: CDR1 SGHRS, CDR2 YFSETQ. J was trimmed by 5 bases and V by 2 bases; bases with no gene match: 7. The CDR3 is 16 amino acids. Complete variable domain (other parts from reference TRBV5-1 and TRBJ2-1): KAGVTQTPRYLIKTRGQQVTLSCSPISGHRSVSWYQQTPGQGLQFLFEYFSETQRNKGNFPGRFSGRQFSNSRSEMNVSTLELGDSALYLCASSLTPGQGNNEQFFGPGTRLTVL.

This chain uses TRBV4-3 with TRBJ1-3, with D maybe TRBD1 (6 bases). V lost 3 bases, J lost 2 bases, and 11 bases lay in between. The length of the CDR3 is 15 residues. The germline gives CDR1 LGHNA, CDR2 YSLEER. CDR3 in DNA: TGCGCCAGCAGCCACGCAGGGGAACCTGGAAACACCATATATTTT. Translation: CASSHAGEPGNTIYF.

This clone has more than one count but fewer than ten. V is TRBV5-5 and J is TRBJ2-7; D may be TRBD1 (6 bases). There are 14 residues in the CDR3. From germline, CDR1 is SGHKS and CDR2 YYEKEE (reference sequence). V was pared by 4 bases and J by 7 bases, with 18 bases between. CDR3 sequence: CASSLGTYVLEQYF. The CDR3 DNA reads TGTGCCAGCAGCCTCGGGACATATGTCTTGGAGCAGTACTTC.

This rearrangement joins TRBV11-3 to TRBJ2-5; D perhaps matches TRBD1 (5 bases). Germline assignment: CDR1 SGHNT and CDR2 YENEEA. This CDR3 contains 17 residues. Trimming left V 1 base short and J 0 bases short, with 15 bases between. CDR3 amino acids: CASSLGGWGRYQETQYF. The CDR3, as DNA: TGTGCCAGCAGCTTAGGGGGCTGGGGTCGGTACCAAGAGACCCAGTACTTC.

This clone turned up a few times. The rearrangement joins TRBV18 to TRBJ1-4; perhaps TRBD1 as D (6 bases). Germline V gene lookup returns CDR1 KGHSH and CDR2 LQKENI. This CDR3 has 17 amino acids. Trimming shortened V by 0 bases and J by 7 bases, and 18 bases separated the two germline ends. The CDR3 loop is CASSPPGPQGGGEKLFF. The CDR3 DNA reads TGTGCCAGCTCACCACCAGGCCCACAGGGCGGGGGTGAAAAACTGTTTTTT.

This clone was seen only a few times. This sequence joins TRBV6-5 and TRBJ1-3; maybe TRBD1 (6 bases). Trimming removed 5 bases at V and 0 bases at J, with 8 bases between. There are 14 residues in the CDR3. The V gene's germline CDR1 is MNHEY and CDR2 SVGAGI. The CDR3 DNA is TGTGCCAGCAGTACGGACAGCTCTGGAAACACCATATATTTT. This gives the protein CASSTDSSGNTIYF.

The rearrangement uses TRBV9 and TRBJ1-4; D is ambiguous. This CDR3 is built from 16 residues. Trimming took off 0 bases at V and 0 bases at J, with 9 bases between the two ends. Germline V gene sequence: CDR1 SGDLS, CDR2 YYNGEE. The CDR3 DNA follows: TGTGCCAGCAGCGTAGGACAAACTGCAACTAATGAAAAACTGTTTTTT. It encodes CASSVGQTATNEKLFF.

The rearrangement uses TRBV3-1 (or the pseudogene TRBV3-2) and TRBJ2-7; 9 bases map to TRBD1. V lost 4 bases and J lost 4; bases outside the gene matches: 5. The germline CDR1 and CDR2 sequences are LGHDT and YNNKEL (reference sequence). The CDR3 contains 14 residues. In nucleotides, the CDR3 is TGTGCCAGCAGCCCGGGACAGGGAGAGTACGAGCAGTACTTC. Encoded protein: CASSPGQGEYEQYF.

The J gene is TRBJ2-7, the V gene TRBV4-3; 13 bases map to TRBD2. V lost 4 bases and J lost 1; bases outside the gene matches: 13. Per germline, CDR1 LGHNA and CDR2 YSLEER. The CDR3 extends over 19 amino acids. For the CDR3, the DNA is TGCGCCAGCAGCCTCCAACAGGGGGGACTAGCGGGGACGTCCTACGAGCAGTACTTC. It encodes CASSLQQGGLAGTSYEQYF.

This chain connects TRBV19 to TRBJ1-5, with D tentatively TRBD1 (6 bases). With 8 bases removed from V and 6 bases from J, the gap between germline ends came to 26 bases. The CDR3 consists of 17 residues. Germline values: CDR1 LNHDA, CDR2 SQIVND (reference sequence). The CDR3 loop is CASSNRGRGVQGQPQHF. CDR3 DNA sequence: TGTGCCAGTTCAAACAGAGGCAGGGGCGTTCAGGGTCAGCCCCAGCATTTT.

The chain combines TRBV5-1 with TRBJ1-4; unclear D gene. The CDR3 contains 16 residues. Germline assignment: CDR1 SGHRS and CDR2 YFSETQ. The ends were cut back, 0 bases at V and 0 bases at J, with 9 bases in the middle. CDR3 sequence (DNA): TGCGCCAGCAGCTTGGCCTTAACTGCAACTAATGAAAAACTGTTTTTT. Protein product: CASSLALTATNEKLFF.

The chain has TRBV7-9 and TRBJ2-1; 8 nucleotides match TRBD1. The CDR3 spans 16 residues. Losses at the gene ends were 5 bases for V and 2 bases for J; bases not matched to a gene: 8. The germline V gene encodes CDR1 SEHNR and CDR2 FQNEAQ (reference sequence). The CDR3 loop is CASSALQGDPYNEQFF. The CDR3 bases are TGTGCCAGCAGCGCACTACAGGGGGACCCCTACAATGAGCAGTTCTTC.